The entry that follows covers one T cell receptor beta chain sequence. The specificity of this receptor is unknown. No base-level quality is on record; no much larger clone is a single base apart. This entry comes from a study of tumor and adjacent non-tumor tissue in lung cancer (dated by TCRdb to the late 2010s). Regarding the research as a whole: Of the cohort, eleven to twelve patients had adenocarcinoma, 2 had squamous cell carcinoma and 1 had small cell lung cancer. The approximately 15 enrolled patients, of whom about 10 were men and 5 were women, were aged about 30 to 80 years and were diagnosed with TNM stage I to III disease. A total of roughly 120,000,000 productive TCRbeta reads were generated by sequencing, corresponding to an average of about 4.17 million reads per sample. Over 25 paired specimens, one tumor and one normal lung sample per patient, were profiled by TCRbeta CDR3 sequencing. Using bulk TCRbeta repertoires from some 15 lung cancer patients, the study set lung tumor tissue side by side with matched distant non-tumor lung tissue. The paper's findings and limits, for the study overall: TCR diversity was significantly higher in younger patients, and greater tumor TCR diversity was associated with shorter overall survival and shorter disease-free survival. Tumor tissue showed significantly greater TCR diversity (inverse Simpson) than normal lung tissue (roughly 430 vs 170, P = 0.0075, Mann-Whitney U test). The cohort had only around 14 patients, and the authors noted that larger samples and more detailed clinical data are needed. The methods do not name the sequencing platform or mention unique molecular identifiers. Because peripheral blood was not sequenced, the blood TCRbeta repertoires of the lung cancer patients in the study went unexamined. A significantly larger cumulative share of the repertoire was made up by the top 100 clones in normal lung than in tumor tissue.

Library preparation used multiplex PCR. The data were produced on an Illumina HiSeq 2500. Following protocols modified from ARM-PCR, the researchers constructed TCRbeta libraries through three rounds of nested PCR with primers (Table S4). Before sequencing, PCR products in the 200-500 bp range were cut out of the gel and cleaned up using the QIAquick gel extraction kit. The paper's data handling went like this. Trimmomatic was used to clean the reads, FLASH was used to merge the reads into complete CDR3 sequences, and MiTCR was used to assign the reads to V(D)J germline segments. VDJtools was used to compute clonal diversity as the inverse Simpson's index. In-frame sequences without a premature stop codon were defined as productive reads. Clones were called with MiXCR by TCRdb after fastp trimmed the public reads at Q25, and only in-frame beta chains were retained. Merged by CDR3 protein, the rows form single entries marked with the most common genes and DNA. The V and J calls reflect TCRdb's pipeline rather than the authors' work. For this sample there are under 150,000 distinct CDR3 sequences; around 67% appear just once. The leading ten clones occupy around a sixth of the sample.

RNA was isolated from bulk unsorted tissue, and RNA quality was assessed with a NanoDrop ND-1000 and an Agilent 2100. All donors had newly diagnosed lung cancer, had not received prior chemotherapy, and were admitted for thoracic surgery in China between August and November 2014. Patients with previous radiotherapy or chemotherapy, or with another concurrent cancer, were excluded from the study. Pieces of surgical tissue measuring roughly 1-2.3 cm3 were kept in RNAlater solution and stored at -80 degrees C until use. Reading from cysteine to phenylalanine, the CDR3 counts 14 amino acids. CDR3 DNA is the only sequence kept; it has 42 bases, read in frame from the first base. CDR1 and CDR2 (SGHNT, YENEEA) derive from the germline V gene. V loses 7 bases, J loses 3 bases, and the germline ends lie 12 bases apart.

This TCR was sampled from a man aged 60 to 69 with small cell lung cancer. The sequenced sample consisted of lung tumor tissue. The sequence is built from TRBV11-3 and TRBJ1-4; no D segment can be confidently identified. Read as DNA, the sequence is TGTGCCAGCAATCCCTCGCGAGCTAATGAAAAACTGTTTTTT. It codes for CASNPSRANEKLFF.